The 13 T cell receptor beta chains below all came from one sample that was sequenced in a study of control samples from healthy donors and cancer patients (dated by TCRdb to 2020 to 2021). The method was the immunoSEQ multiplex PCR assay. Here the immuneACCESS table is served through TCRdb, limited to in-frame sequences with V and J called. Missing clones are a known gap in these copies; in checked studies unresolved V genes cover under half, and the rest lacks a known reason. The sample table contains approximately 100,000 clones; only one count was recorded for roughly 90% of them. The top ten clones comprise about 3% of the sample. Sequenced input: blood. The receptors shown here come from a human donor in good health. The donor label of this sample is uncertain.

The chain couples TRBV30 to TRBJ1-2; TRBD1 matches 7 bases. There are 15 residues in the CDR3. From germline, CDR1 is GTSNPN and CDR2 SVGIG (reference sequence). V was clipped by 3 bases and J by 9 bases; unmatched bases: 16. CDR3 nucleotides: TGTGCCTGGAGGACCCCGCGAGGGGGCGCGGGGAGCTACACCTTC. It specifies CAWRTPRGGAGSYTF.

CDR3 amino acids: CAWSSGSPLDPEAFF. As DNA, the CDR3 is TGTGCCTGGAGTTCGGGATCTCCCCTGGACCCTGAAGCTTTCTTT. The chain joins TRBV30 to TRBJ1-1; D uncertain. This CDR3 has 15 residues. Germline V CDR1 and CDR2: GTSNPN, SVGIG (reference sequence). Trimming cost V 2 bases and J 6 bases, with 19 bases left between them.

Regarding this clone: Additional DNA sequences in this sample encode the identical CDR3. The chain combines TRBV5-8 with TRBJ2-7, with 7 bases matching TRBD2. CDR3 length: 14 residues. Germline V gives CDR1 SGHTS, CDR2 YDEGEE. J gave up 6 bases and V 6 bases, and 12 bases lay outside the gene matches. The CDR3 bases are TGTGCCAGCACCATGCGGGGGATGCAGCGCGAGCAGTACTTC. Amino acid sequence: CASTMRGMQREQYF.

The chain recombines TRBV10-3 with TRBJ1-3; 7 nucleotides agree with TRBD1. CDR3 length: 16 amino acids. CDR1 and CDR2 from the germline V gene are ENHRY and SYGVKD. V was pared by 2 bases and J by 0 bases, with 4 bases of the junction left unmatched. The CDR3 DNA is TGTGCCATCAGTGAGCAAAGACAGGGCTCTGGAAACACCATATATTTT. Translating gives CAISEQRQGSGNTIYF.

The CDR3 spells CASSAFPGQGNNEQFF. CDR3 nucleotide sequence: TGTGCCAGCAGTGCGTTTCCGGGACAGGGTAACAATGAGCAGTTCTTC. The chain employs TRBV6-1 and TRBJ2-1; 9 nucleotides match TRBD1. The CDR3 contains 16 residues. Germline V gives CDR1 MNHNS, CDR2 SASEGT. The V and J ends lost 4 bases and 5 bases, in that order; junction bases with no gene match: 9.

The chain links TRBV18 to TRBJ2-7; 14 bases agree with TRBD2. CDR1 and CDR2 from the germline V gene are KGHSH and LQKENI. The ends lost 4 bases at V and 3 bases at J; junction bases unmatched: 5. The CDR3 loop spans 16 amino acids. In nucleotides, the CDR3 is TGTGCCAGCTCACTTAGGACTAGCGGGGGGCTCTACGAGCAGTACTTC. Translating gives CASSLRTSGGLYEQYF.

This clone has just a few counts. In DNA form, the CDR3 reads TGTGCCAGCAGTGAAAACGGGGATAGCAATCAGCCCCAGCATTTT. Protein product: CASSENGDSNQPQHF. The chain couples TRBV2 to TRBJ1-5; unclear D gene. Germline loops: CDR1 SNHLY, CDR2 FYNNEI. The germline V and J ends were trimmed by 2 bases and 0 bases, with 8 bases remaining between them. The CDR3 is made up of 15 amino acids.

The V gene is TRBV5-1, the J gene TRBJ2-7; TRBD2 matches 9 bases. Germline V CDR1 and CDR2: SGHRS, YFSETQ. The CDR3 is made up of 14 amino acids. The ends lost 1 base at V and 2 bases at J; junction bases unmatched: 1. The DNA for the CDR3 is TGCGCCAGCAGCTTGCAGCGGGGGGCCTACGAGCAGTACTTC. It is translated as CASSLQRGAYEQYF.

J is TRBJ2-5 and V is TRBV2, with D hard to call. Germline lookup yields CDR1 SNHLY and CDR2 FYNNEI. CDR3 length: 11 residues. V was pared by 4 bases and J by 5 bases, with 5 bases between. Here the CDR3 DNA reads TGTGCCAGCAGTGGTTTGGAGACCCAGTACTTC. It yields the protein CASSGLETQYF.

The chain carries TRBV6-5 and TRBJ1-2; D not certain. Trimming removed 2 bases at V and 0 bases at J, with 4 bases between. Germline CDR1 and CDR2: MNHEY and SVGAGI. The CDR3 is made up of 13 amino acids. CDR3 in DNA: TGTGCCAGCAGTTACCTAACTAACTATGGCTACACCTTC. This encodes CASSYLTNYGYTF.

V usage is TRBV5-1 and J usage is TRBJ2-3; 15 bases line up with TRBD2. This CDR3 contains 15 residues. CDR1 and CDR2 from the germline V gene are SGHRS and YFSETQ. Trimming cost V 6 bases and J 3 bases; bases outside gene matches: 2. The DNA for the CDR3 is TGCGCCAGCATAGGACTAGCGGGGGGGACAGATACGCAGTATTTT. This gives the protein CASIGLAGGTDTQYF.

CDR3: CASSFNRGEQFF. CDR3 DNA sequence: TGTGCCAGCAGCTTCAACAGGGGAGAGCAGTTCTTC. This chain uses TRBV7-2 with TRBJ2-1; the match to TRBD1 covers 7 bases. This CDR3 is 12 amino acids long. From germline, CDR1 is SGHTA and CDR2 FQGNSA. The junction had 3 bases not matched to a gene; V was cut back by 3 bases and J by 10 bases.

This chain links TRBV12-3 or TRBV12-4 with TRBJ1-1; D ambiguous. The CDR3 consists of 11 residues. V was clipped by 1 base and J by 12 bases, with 9 bases between them. CDR3 in amino acids: CASSLGQVTFF. The CDR3 DNA is TGTGCCAGCAGTTTAGGTCAGGTAACTTTCTTT.